The sequence of this T cell receptor (beta chain) was determined in a study of post-analysis software for immune sequencing data. In the study overall: Patients had relapsing-remitting, secondary progressive or progressive-relapsing multiple sclerosis; some lacked subtype.

Sequencing libraries made from TCR beta cDNA carried unique molecular identifiers. A population of roughly 0.85 to 10 million T cells gave rise to around 530,000 cDNA molecules. TCRdb recomputed calls from the PCR reads with MiXCR, one row per CDR3 protein. The sample lists a few hundred thousand distinct CDR3 sequences, roughly 45% occurring once. Study results and caveats: The five TRBV segments detected at higher frequency in patients than in controls included TRBV5-6, TRBV5-1 and TRBV20-1. Significantly lower normalized Chao1 diversity was seen in multiple sclerosis patients than in controls. Strong same-batch co-clustering of samples appeared with F measure clustering.

The CDR3 totals 20 residues. V lost 0 bases to trimming and J lost 0 bases; unmatched junction nucleotides: 17. In germline, CDR1 is SQVTM, CDR2 ANQGSEA. A note on this clonotype: Its cognate antigen is unknown.

The sequence derives from a girl aged 10 to 17 with multiple sclerosis. The chain has TRBV29-1 and TRBJ2-4; 7 nucleotides match TRBD2. Sequenced material: blood. This CDR3 is CSVEDSGGSGRGLAKNIQYF. CDR3 sequence (DNA): TGCAGCGTTGAAGATTCAGGCGGGAGCGGAAGGGGCCTAGCCAAAAACATTCAGTACTTC.